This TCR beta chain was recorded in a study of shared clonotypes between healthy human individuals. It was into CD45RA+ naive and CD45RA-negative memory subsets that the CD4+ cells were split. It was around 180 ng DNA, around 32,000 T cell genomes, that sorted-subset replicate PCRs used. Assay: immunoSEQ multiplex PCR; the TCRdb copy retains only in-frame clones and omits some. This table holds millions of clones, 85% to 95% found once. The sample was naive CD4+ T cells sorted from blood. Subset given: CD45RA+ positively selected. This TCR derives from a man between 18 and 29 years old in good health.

CDR3 protein: CAWGAPTRVGPDEQYF. CDR3 sequence (DNA): TGTGCCTGGGGGGCCCCAACTAGGGTGGGTCCCGACGAGCAGTACTTC. This chain uses TRBV30 with TRBJ2-7; the D gene could be TRBD1 or TRBD2 (5 bases each). There are 16 residues in the CDR3. V shed 5 bases and J shed 5 bases, with 25 bases lying between them. Germline V gene data show CDR1 as GTSNPN and CDR2 as SVGIG (reference sequence).